Detailed here is one TCR beta chain. The record originates from a study of sequential checkpoint blockade in melanoma. The protocol was immunoSEQ multiplex PCR, while the TCRdb copy is restricted to in-frame clones and leaves out a portion. The table lists around 15,000 clones, 85% to 95% of them singletons. Treatment described: randomized to nivolumab then ipilimumab (arm A) or the reverse (arm B). The CDR3 totals 15 residues. V shed 0 bases and J 2 bases; nucleotides not matched to a gene: 4. Germline assignment: CDR1 SGDLS and CDR2 YYNGEE. The clonotype was recovered from a human donor with melanoma. Sequences were derived from CD8+ T cells sorted from blood (inferred from file names), sampled from a patient given nivolumab and ipilimumab in sequence. V is TRBV9 and J is TRBJ2-7; TRBD2 agrees at 8 bases. CDR3 in amino acids: CASSVAGGPTYEQYF. CDR3 DNA: TGTGCCAGCAGCGTAGCGGGGGGGCCGACCTACGAGCAGTACTTC.